This passage covers 10 T cell receptor beta chains from one sample sequenced in a study of blood T cell repertoires in COVID-19. The assay was immunoSEQ multiplex PCR, and TCRdb's table has in-frame clones only and misses some. The table lists about 82,000 clones, around 85% of them singletons. Sequenced material: peripheral blood. These receptors originate from an elderly man with active or convalescent COVID-19.

The chain is built from TRBV5-4 and TRBJ2-1; a possible D gene is TRBD2 (6 bases). Looked up from germline, CDR1 is SGHNT and CDR2 is YYREEE (reference sequence). V dropped 7 bases and J dropped 3 bases, with 11 bases sitting between them. This CDR3 is built from 13 residues. The CDR3 DNA is TGTGCCAGCTCTGGGGACTTCTACAATGAGCAGTTCTTC. This gives the protein CASSGDFYNEQFF. Full variable domain (missing parts from reference TRBV5-4 and TRBJ2-1): ETGVTQSPTHLIKTRGQQVTLRCSSQSGHNTVSWYQQALGQGPQFIFQYYREEENGRGNFPPRFSGLQFPNYSSELNVNALELDDSALYLCASSGDFYNEQFFGPGTRLTVL.

The J gene is TRBJ1-1, the V gene TRBV7-9, with D uncertain. The CDR3 runs to 14 residues. Germline V gene data show CDR1 as SEHNR and CDR2 as FQNEAQ (reference sequence). Trimming removed 2 bases at V and 0 bases at J, with 7 bases between. The CDR3 DNA sequence: TGTGCCAGCAGCTTACACACCATGAACACTGAAGCTTTCTTT. Protein product: CASSLHTMNTEAFF. The full variable domain, with the rest looked up from reference TRBV7-9 and TRBJ1-1, is DTGVSQNPRHKITKRGQNVTFRCDPISEHNRLYWYRQTLGQGPEFLTYFQNEAQLEKSRLLSDRFSAERPKGSFSTLEIQRTEQGDSAMYLCASSLHTMNTEAFFGQGTRLTVV.

The chain links TRBV24-1 to TRBJ2-1, with 10 positions matching TRBD1. This CDR3 spans 15 amino acids. Germline lookup yields CDR1 KGHDR and CDR2 SFDVKD. With 2 bases clipped from V and 5 bases from J, the junction kept 2 bases outside the gene matches. The DNA for the CDR3 is TGTGCCACCAGTGATTCAGGGACAGGGGACAATGAGCAGTTCTTC. This translates into CATSDSGTGDNEQFF.

The chain links TRBV10-2 to TRBJ2-3; 11 bases are a match to TRBD2. The V gene end was trimmed by 6 bases and the J gene end by 4 bases; junction bases not matched to a gene: 3. The CDR3 extends over 14 amino acids. Germline assignment: CDR1 WSHSY and CDR2 SAAADI. CDR3 region: CASRLAGGADTQYF. The CDR3 bases are TGCGCCAGCAGATTAGCGGGAGGGGCAGATACGCAGTATTTT.

This clone occurred a few times. The chain employs TRBV5-4 and TRBJ1-5, with 10 positions matching TRBD1. V dropped 3 bases and J dropped 2; count of bases not matched to a gene: 5. The CDR3 spans 16 residues. CDR1 and CDR2 (germline): SGHNT, YYREEE (reference sequence). The CDR3 is CASSWTGTGGNQPQHF. The CDR3 DNA reads TGTGCCAGCAGCTGGACCGGGACAGGGGGCAATCAGCCCCAGCATTTT.

The chain links TRBV3-1 (or the pseudogene TRBV3-2) to TRBJ2-1; 9 bases fit TRBD2. V gave up 1 base and J gave up 10 bases; unmatched junction bases: 8. The CDR3 runs 15 residues. CDR1 and CDR2 from the germline V gene are LGHDT and YNNKEL (reference sequence). CDR3 protein: CASSQAGLAGYEQFF. The CDR3 coding sequence is TGTGCCAGCAGCCAAGCGGGCCTAGCGGGGTACGAGCAGTTCTTC.

In this sample, this clone turned up once. The J gene is TRBJ1-1, the V gene TRBV30; D is perhaps TRBD1 (5 bases). This CDR3 is built from 12 residues. Per the germline V gene, CDR1 is GTSNPN and CDR2 is SVGIG (reference sequence). The V gene lost 5 bases and the J gene lost 2 bases, with 9 bases spanning the gap. CDR3 sequence (DNA): TGTGCCTGGGACAGAACAAACACTGAAGCTTTCTTT. Translating gives CAWDRTNTEAFF.

V usage is TRBV24-1 and J usage is TRBJ2-2; a weak D match, TRBD2 (5 bases). The CDR3 runs to 15 residues. The germline V gene has CDR1 KGHDR and CDR2 SFDVKD. The V and J ends lost 0 bases and 3 bases respectively, with 7 bases between them. The CDR3 region is CATSDLSGDTGELFF. CDR3 nucleotides: TGTGCCACCAGTGATTTGTCCGGGGACACCGGGGAGCTGTTTTTT.

This sequence joins TRBV7-9 and TRBJ1-1, with a weak D call TRBD1 (5 bases). V was shortened by 5 bases and J by 0 bases, with 10 bases between the two germline ends. This CDR3 has 14 amino acids. Germline V gives CDR1 SEHNR, CDR2 FQNEAQ (reference sequence). The CDR3 DNA is TGTGCCAGCAGCACGGGGGGGTTGAACACTGAAGCTTTCTTT. Translated, it gives CASSTGGLNTEAFF.

This rearrangement joins TRBV10-1 to TRBJ2-1; D is unresolved. The V gene's germline CDR1 is WNHNN and CDR2 SYGVQD (reference sequence). This CDR3 spans 14 amino acids. The V gene lost 0 bases and the J gene lost 7 bases, with 10 bases spanning the gap. The CDR3 protein is CASSESSPPNEQFF. As DNA, the CDR3 is TGCGCCAGCAGTGAGTCCTCCCCTCCTAATGAGCAGTTCTTC.